The 3 T cell receptor beta chains below come from one sample, sequenced in a study of T cells in Graves' hyperthyroidism and ophthalmopathy. Amplification of TCR beta CDR3 regions used RNA as the template. TCR CDR3 regions were first amplified by RT-PCR with HTBI primers. A single record per CDR3 protein comes from TCRdb applying MiXCR to the multiplex PCR reads. The table records a few hundred thousand distinct CDR3 sequences, about 25% of them present only once. Sequencing input: blood. All receptors derive from a man in his fifties with Graves' hyperthyroidism.

The chain has TRBV3-1 and TRBJ2-7, with D perhaps given as TRBD1 or TRBD2 (5 bases each). CDR3 length equals 14 residues. Germline CDR1 reads LGHDT; CDR2 reads YNNKEL (reference sequence). The germline V and J ends were trimmed by 4 bases and 0 bases, with 10 bases remaining between them. DNA for the CDR3: TGTGCCAGCAGCCTACGGGACGCCTCCTACGAGCAGTACTTC. Amino acids: CASSLRDASYEQYF.

The rearrangement uses TRBV10-2 and TRBJ2-3; 10 nucleotides line up with TRBD2. This CDR3 is built from 16 residues. Germline V gene sequence: CDR1 WSHSY, CDR2 SAAADI. Trimming at V came to 2 bases and at J to 0 bases, leaving 2 bases not matched to a gene. The DNA of the CDR3 is TGCGCCAGCAGTGAGACTAGCGGGGTTAGCACAGATACGCAGTATTTT. Protein: CASSETSGVSTDTQYF.

The CDR3 nucleotides read TGTGCCAGCAGTCCTGCCTTGGAGGGGTCACCCCTCCACTTT. It translates to CASSPALEGSPLHF. The chain recombines TRBV6-1 with TRBJ1-6; perhaps TRBD1 as D (5 bases). The CDR3 has 14 residues. Germline loops: CDR1 MNHNS, CDR2 SASEGT. The V end was cut by 5 bases, the J end by 10 bases, with 15 bases between.